This entry lists 25 T cell receptor beta chains sequenced from one sample in a study of control samples from healthy donors and cancer patients. Only in-frame clones appear in the TCRdb table, and some are missing; sequencing was by immunoSEQ multiplex PCR. The sample contains more than 85,000 clones, roughly 90% of which appear only once. Sequenced input: PBMCs. These receptors originate from a woman in her sixties with lung cancer.

V is TRBV4-1 and J is TRBJ1-4; possible D gene TRBD1, 5 bases. The CDR3 contains 13 residues. The germline gives CDR1 MGHRA, CDR2 YSYEKL. Trimming shortened V by 5 bases and J by 5 bases, and 9 bases separated the two germline ends. CDR3 sequence reads: CASSLTANEKLFF. The DNA of the CDR3 is TGCGCCAGCAGCTTGACAGCAAATGAAAAACTGTTTTTT.

The chain employs TRBV11-2 and TRBJ1-4; D ambiguous. Deletions cut 4 bases from V and 0 bases from J, with 9 bases between. CDR1 is SGHAT and CDR2 is FQNNGV in the germline V gene. The CDR3 length is 15 residues. CDR3 sequence reads: CASSSRPATNEKLFF. The CDR3 nucleotides read TGTGCCAGCAGCTCAAGGCCTGCAACTAATGAAAAACTGTTTTTT.

The chain is built from TRBV6-5 and TRBJ2-5; 9 bases line up with TRBD2. CDR3 length: 16 residues. Germline V CDR1 and CDR2: MNHEY, SVGAGI. The V gene end was trimmed by 2 bases and the J gene end by 5 bases; junction bases not matched to a gene: 9. In nucleotides, the CDR3 is TGTGCCAGCAGTTACCGGGCGGGAGGGCCAGTGGAGACCCAGTACTTC. Its protein is CASSYRAGGPVETQYF.

The chain carries TRBV13 and TRBJ1-2; D remains unclear. Trimming removed 1 base from V and 8 bases from J, with 11 bases in between. The CDR3 is 13 amino acids. The germline gives CDR1 PRHDT, CDR2 FYEKMQ (reference sequence). CDR3 in amino acids: CASSLDIAGGYTF. The CDR3 DNA reads TGTGCCAGCAGCTTAGACATTGCGGGCGGCTACACCTTC.

The gene calls are TRBV6-5 and TRBJ1-5; possibly TRBD1 for D (5 bases). This CDR3 contains 14 residues. The germline V and J ends were trimmed by 7 bases and 2 bases, with 12 bases remaining between them. Germline assignment: CDR1 MNHEY and CDR2 SVGAGI. This CDR3 is CASNPSGRNQPQHF. Written as DNA, the CDR3 is TGTGCCAGCAACCCCTCGGGGCGCAATCAGCCCCAGCATTTT.

The chain links TRBV14 to TRBJ2-1, with D unresolved. Germline-derived CDR1 and CDR2 are SGHDN and FVKESK. Trimming pared 10 bases from V and 7 bases from J, leaving 11 bases between. The CDR3 has 11 residues. CDR3 residues: CATSVGNEQFF. The CDR3 bases are TGTGCCACCTCGGTAGGAAATGAGCAGTTCTTC.

The V gene is TRBV6-5, the J gene TRBJ2-7; tentative D call: TRBD2 (7 bases). Germline V gene data show CDR1 as MNHEY and CDR2 as SVGAGI. The CDR3 is 13 amino acids. V lost 5 bases, J lost 6 bases, and 14 bases lay in between. CDR3 in DNA: TGTGCCAGCAGTAATTACAGGGAGGGCGAGCAGTACTTC. The encoded protein is CASSNYREGEQYF.

This clone was observed a single time. The V call is TRBV9, the J call TRBJ2-1; 8 nucleotides align to TRBD1. This CDR3 is 15 amino acids long. The J segment lost 2 bases and the V segment lost 0 bases, leaving 1 base of the junction unmatched. Per the germline V gene, CDR1 is SGDLS and CDR2 is YYNGEE. The DNA of the CDR3 is TGTGCCAGCAGCGTAGCGGGACAGGCCTACAATGAGCAGTTCTTC. Translation: CASSVAGQAYNEQFF. Variable domain in full (rest from reference TRBV9 and TRBJ2-1): DSGVTQTPKHLITATGQRVTLRCSPRSGDLSVYWYQQSLDQGLQFLIQYYNGEERAKGNILERFSAQQFPDLHSELNLSSLELGDSALYFCASSVAGQAYNEQFFGPGTRLTVL.

The V call is TRBV19, the J call TRBJ1-5; a weak D match, TRBD1 (5 bases). Trimming took off 5 bases at V and 3 bases at J, with 14 bases between the two ends. The CDR3 covers 15 residues. The V gene's germline CDR1 is LNHDA and CDR2 SQIVND (reference sequence). The CDR3 reads CASSPDTDFNQPQHF. The CDR3 DNA is TGTGCCAGTAGTCCGGACACAGATTTCAATCAGCCCCAGCATTTT.

V usage is TRBV9 and J usage is TRBJ2-5; D perhaps matches TRBD1 (5 bases). The CDR3 sequence is 15 residues long. The V gene lost 0 bases and the J gene lost 2 bases, with 11 bases spanning the gap. Germline values: CDR1 SGDLS, CDR2 YYNGEE. The CDR3 coding sequence is TGTGCCAGCAGCGTAGATGTAGGGGTTCAAGAGACCCAGTACTTC. Translating gives CASSVDVGVQETQYF.

J is TRBJ2-5 and V is TRBV18; tentatively, D is TRBD1 (5 bases). CDR1 KGHSH and CDR2 LQKENI come from the germline V gene. Trimming took off 6 bases at V and 1 base at J, with 9 bases between the two ends. The CDR3 contains 13 residues. The CDR3: CASSRTLQETQYF. DNA for the CDR3: TGTGCCAGCTCGCGGACACTCCAAGAGACCCAGTACTTC.

The rearrangement uses TRBV12-3 or TRBV12-4 and TRBJ1-1; unclear D gene. The CDR3 runs to 13 residues. Trimming stripped 5 bases from V and 0 bases from J, with 7 bases between. The CDR3: CASSAPMNTEAFF. CDR3 bases: TGTGCCAGCAGTGCCCCGATGAACACTGAAGCTTTCTTT.

This clone was seen a few times. The chain links TRBV6-1 to TRBJ1-5; D not certain. This CDR3 is built from 14 residues. Trimming pared 2 bases from V and 6 bases from J, leaving 11 bases between. Per the germline V gene, CDR1 is MNHNS and CDR2 is SASEGT. CDR3 nucleotide sequence: TGTGCCAGCAGTGAATCGGTGGTGGGTCAGCCCCAGCATTTT. Its translation is CASSESVVGQPQHF.

This chain joins TRBV27 and TRBJ2-3; 10 bases are shared with TRBD2. CDR3 length: 20 amino acids. CDR1 and CDR2 from the germline V gene are MNHEY and SMNVEV (reference sequence). Trimming took 6 bases from V and 1 from J; bases not matched to a gene: 19. CDR3 DNA sequence: TGTGCCAGCAGCCATTTTAACCTAGCGGGGGATTCCTCTCGCACAGATACGCAGTATTTT. This sequence encodes CASSHFNLAGDSSRTDTQYF.

The rearrangement uses TRBV19 and TRBJ1-4; the D gene is possibly TRBD1 (6 bases). CDR1 is LNHDA, CDR2 SQIVND, per germline (reference sequence). The CDR3 runs 17 residues. V lost 4 bases and J 8 bases, leaving 23 bases between the germline ends. CDR3 DNA sequence: TGTGCCAGTAGTAGTCCGGGGGCAGTATCAGATTCGGAAAAACTGTTTTTT. Translated, it gives CASSSPGAVSDSEKLFF.

The chain recombines TRBV12-5 with TRBJ2-7; D may be TRBD1 (5 bases). Germline assignment: CDR1 LGHNT and CDR2 FRNRAP. The CDR3 is 12 residues long. Trimming pared 2 bases from V and 6 bases from J, leaving 8 bases between. The CDR3 sequence is CASGLTGAEQYF. The CDR3 DNA reads as TGTGCTAGTGGTTTGACTGGGGCCGAGCAGTACTTC.

This clone was observed once. This sequence joins TRBV27 and TRBJ2-1, with TRBD2 matching over 10 bases. V lost 0 bases, J lost 6 bases, and 5 bases stayed unmatched. The germline CDR1 and CDR2 sequences are MNHEY and SMNVEV (reference sequence). This CDR3 has 16 amino acids. The CDR3 bases are TGTGCCAGCAGTTTATCAAGCGGGGGGGCCGGCAATGAGCAGTTCTTC. This codes for CASSLSSGGAGNEQFF.

The chain employs TRBV4-3 and TRBJ1-1; D is unclear. The CDR3 is 14 residues long. Germline CDR1 LGHNA, CDR2 YSLEER. Trimming shortened V by 0 bases and J by 0 bases, and 5 bases separated the two germline ends. CDR3 region: CASSQEHLNTEAFF. The CDR3 region has the DNA TGCGCCAGCAGCCAAGAACATCTGAACACTGAAGCTTTCTTT.

This chain joins TRBV5-8 and TRBJ1-1; 7 bases are shared with TRBD1. Germline V gene sequence: CDR1 SGHTS, CDR2 YDEGEE. The CDR3 totals 14 residues. Losses at the gene ends were 4 bases for V and 5 bases for J; bases not matched to a gene: 8. The CDR3 DNA follows: TGTGCCAGCAGCCGTTCGACAGGGAATACTGAAGCTTTCTTT. Its translation is CASSRSTGNTEAFF.

The chain carries TRBV29-1 and TRBJ1-3, with D possibly TRBD1 on 6 matching bases. CDR1 and CDR2 from the germline V gene are SQVTM and ANQGSEA. The CDR3 length is 15 residues. Trimming cost V 0 bases and J 2 bases, with 11 bases left between them. CDR3 nucleotides: TGCAGCGTTGAAGATGGACAGACGGCTGGAAACACCATATATTTT. Its protein is CSVEDGQTAGNTIYF.

CDR3 in DNA: TGTGCCAGTAGCCCTGGGACAGGGGGCTGGTACGAGCAGTACTTC. This translates into CASSPGTGGWYEQYF. The V call is TRBV19, the J call TRBJ2-7; 12 nucleotides match TRBD1. Trimming cost V 6 bases and J 4 bases; bases outside gene matches: 7. The CDR3 contains 15 residues. CDR1 and CDR2 from the germline V gene are LNHDA and SQIVND (reference sequence).

The V and J genes are TRBV5-8 and TRBJ1-5; tentative D call: TRBD1 (6 bases). Germline CDR1 SGHTS, CDR2 YDEGEE. This CDR3 has 14 amino acids. V shed 5 bases and J shed 4 bases, with 13 bases lying between them. CDR3 DNA: TGTGCCAGCAGTTTCCGGGACACAAATCAGCCCCAGCATTTT. This translates into CASSFRDTNQPQHF.

The rearrangement joins TRBV6-2 or TRBV6-3 to TRBJ1-5, with 9 bases matching TRBD1. Losses at the gene ends were 2 bases for V and 6 bases for J; bases not matched to a gene: 5. CDR3 size: 15 residues. Germline CDR1 reads MNHEY; CDR2 reads SVGEGT. For the CDR3, the DNA is TGTGCCAGCAGTTACAGACAGGGGGTGAGTCAGCCCCAGCATTTT. Protein product: CASSYRQGVSQPQHF.

The chain combines TRBV27 with TRBJ2-5, with D perhaps TRBD2 (6 bases). The CDR3 has 13 residues. Trimming stripped 3 bases from V and 7 bases from J, with 12 bases between. From germline, CDR1 is MNHEY and CDR2 SMNVEV (reference sequence). The CDR3 DNA reads as TGTGCCAGCAGTTTTGGAGGGCTGGGGACCCAGTACTTC. This translates into CASSFGGLGTQYF.

This clone was picked up one time. The rearrangement uses TRBV7-2 and TRBJ1-5; 11 nucleotides line up with TRBD1. Trimming cost V 4 bases and J 1 base; bases outside gene matches: 9. Per germline, CDR1 SGHTA and CDR2 FQGNSA. The CDR3 totals 18 residues. The CDR3 bases are TGTGCCAGCAGCTCCTGGGACAGGGGGAAGAGGAGCAATCAGCCCCAGCATTTT. Its translation is CASSSWDRGKRSNQPQHF.